A single sample gave rise to the 26 T cell receptor beta chains below, sequenced in a study of blood T cells in healthy people across ages. Through a sample-barcoded 5' primer and a J-beta primer mix, a second PCR was run for 7 to 11 cycles. From the 5' RACE reads, TCRdb called clonotypes with MiXCR, one entry per CDR3 protein. This table holds roughly 930,000 distinct CDR3 sequences, around 46% found once. The specimen sequenced was blood. The receptors stem from a man aged 30 to 45 in good health.

V usage is TRBV9 and J usage is TRBJ1-1; 7 nucleotides match TRBD1. This CDR3 has 15 residues. V lost 1 base to trimming and J lost 1 base; unmatched junction nucleotides: 4. Germline CDR1 is SGDLS and CDR2 is YYNGEE. CDR3 bases: TGTGCCAGCAGCGTAAGACAGGGAACGAACACTGAAGCTTTCTTT. This translates into CASSVRQGTNTEAFF.

The rearrangement joins TRBV6-5 to TRBJ2-2; D is possibly TRBD2 (7 bases). Germline CDR1 and CDR2: MNHEY and SVGAGI. The CDR3 loop spans 17 amino acids. Trimming took 0 bases from V and 3 from J, leaving 14 bases between them. The CDR3 sequence is CASSYSIGGQDTGELFF. CDR3 bases: TGTGCCAGCAGTTACTCGATCGGGGGGCAGGACACCGGGGAGCTGTTTTTT.

The genes are TRBV10-3 and TRBJ2-3; D gene unclear. Germline CDR1 is ENHRY and CDR2 is SYGVKD. The CDR3 is 13 amino acids. The V end was cut by 2 bases, the J end by 4 bases, with 7 bases between. The CDR3 DNA sequence: TGTGCCATCAGTGAGGGTGGGGCAGATACGCAGTATTTT. Its protein is CAISEGGADTQYF.

This clonotype has a handful of counts. J is TRBJ2-3 and V is TRBV29-1; TRBD1 aligns across 8 bases. The CDR3 length is 14 residues. Germline CDR1 and CDR2: SQVTM and ANQGSEA. J lost 1 base, V lost 6 bases, and 6 bases had no gene match. In DNA, the CDR3 is TGCAGCGTCGACCGGACAGGGCGCACAGATACGCAGTATTTT. It encodes CSVDRTGRTDTQYF.

The V call is TRBV29-1, the J call TRBJ2-7, with 9 bases lining up with TRBD2. Germline V gene lookup returns CDR1 SQVTM and CDR2 ANQGSEA. J gave up 7 bases and V 5 bases, and 18 bases lay outside the gene matches. The CDR3 has 16 residues. CDR3 nucleotides: TGCAGCGTTCCGCCTACCGGGACTAGCCGGTTTAATGAGCAGTACTTC. The encoded protein is CSVPPTGTSRFNEQYF.

The chain links TRBV2 to TRBJ2-1, with no clear D. Germline V gene data show CDR1 as SNHLY and CDR2 as FYNNEI. V shed 7 bases and J shed 2 bases, with 9 bases lying between them. This CDR3 has 13 amino acids. Here the CDR3 reads CASKLGPYNEQFF. The CDR3 nucleotides are TGTGCCAGCAAGCTAGGTCCCTACAATGAGCAGTTCTTC.

This CDR3 is CASSEPLRLAGGKNTGELFF. CDR3 coding DNA: TGTGCCAGCAGCGAACCGCTCAGACTAGCGGGGGGAAAAAACACCGGGGAGCTGTTTTTT. The chain links TRBV9 to TRBJ2-2; 13 nucleotides line up with TRBD2. Trimming cost V 3 bases and J 2 bases; bases outside gene matches: 13. The CDR3 is 20 amino acids. Germline V lookup: CDR1 SGDLS, CDR2 YYNGEE.

The genes are TRBV11-3 and TRBJ2-6; 8 bases map to TRBD1. The CDR3 covers 21 residues. CDR1 is SGHNT and CDR2 is YENEEA in the germline V gene. J lost 1 base, V lost 3 bases, and 17 bases had no gene match. CDR3 bases: TGTGCCAGCAGCTTCCACGGCGAGCCGGGACAGGCGAAATCTGGGGCCAACGTCCTGACTTTC. This sequence encodes CASSFHGEPGQAKSGANVLTF.

V usage is TRBV20-1 and J usage is TRBJ2-3; tentatively, D is TRBD1 (5 bases). The germline gives CDR1 DFQATT, CDR2 SNEGSKA (reference sequence). The CDR3 is made up of 16 amino acids. Trimming removed 0 bases from V and 2 bases from J, with 15 bases in between. CDR3 loop: CSARDPGRAPTDTQYF. The DNA for the CDR3 is TGCAGTGCTAGAGATCCGGGCAGGGCCCCCACAGATACGCAGTATTTT.

About this clonotype itself: The junction does not match germline at one end; this may be a read error. The chain carries TRBV18 and TRBJ2-7; D is possibly TRBD2 (6 bases). Germline V gives CDR1 KGHSH, CDR2 LQKENI. This CDR3 has 15 amino acids. The CDR3 spells CAGSPGEERTAEQYF. The CDR3 coding sequence is TGTGCCGGCTCGCCCGGGGAGGAAAGGACTGCCGAGCAGTACTTC.

Remarks on this clonotype: A read error may produce the germline difference seen at one junction end. V gene TRBV3-1 combines with J gene TRBJ2-3; the match to TRBD2 covers 10 bases. Germline values: CDR1 LGHDT, CDR2 YNNKEL (reference sequence). The CDR3 consists of 16 residues. The CDR3: CVSSQGAGGLTDTQYF. The CDR3 nucleotides read TGTGTCAGCAGCCAAGGAGCGGGGGGGCTGACAGATACGCAGTATTTT.

The CDR3: CASSLVYHRGPKNIQYF. CDR3 DNA sequence: TGTGCCAGCAGCTTAGTTTACCACAGGGGGCCCAAAAACATTCAGTACTTC. This chain connects TRBV11-3 to TRBJ2-4; TRBD1 matches 9 bases. The J segment lost 2 bases and the V segment lost 1 base, leaving 6 bases of the junction unmatched. This CDR3 contains 17 residues. The germline gives CDR1 SGHNT, CDR2 YENEEA.

This clonotype was detected a few times. The chain combines TRBV27 with TRBJ2-3; perhaps D is TRBD1 or TRBD2 (5 bases each). CDR3 length: 17 residues. The V end was cut by 7 bases, the J end by 3 bases, with 23 bases between. The V gene's germline CDR1 is MNHEY and CDR2 SMNVEV (reference sequence). CDR3 bases: TGTGCCAGCACTCCCTCCGGGGCACCAGGAGGAACAGATACGCAGTATTTT. It codes for CASTPSGAPGGTDTQYF.

The rearrangement joins TRBV27 to TRBJ2-2, with D perhaps TRBD1 (6 bases). V gave up 0 bases and J gave up 3 bases, with 11 bases separating them. CDR1 and CDR2 from the germline V gene are MNHEY and SMNVEV (reference sequence). The CDR3 has 16 amino acids. DNA for the CDR3: TGTGCCAGCAGTTTATCCAACAGGGTGTACACCGGGGAGCTGTTTTTT. This encodes CASSLSNRVYTGELFF.

The chain employs TRBV4-1 and TRBJ1-5, with D uncertain. The CDR3 sequence is 16 residues long. CDR1 MGHRA and CDR2 YSYEKL come from the germline V gene. With 4 bases removed from V and 0 bases from J, the gap between germline ends came to 13 bases. CDR3 nucleotides: TGCGCCAGCAGCCCCGAGGGTAGTTATAGCAATCAGCCCCAGCATTTT. Translated: CASSPEGSYSNQPQHF.

This clonotype occurred many times. The V call is TRBV28, the J call TRBJ2-3, with 9 bases lining up with TRBD2. CDR3 size: 16 residues. Germline V CDR1 and CDR2: MDHEN, SYDVKM. After removal of 8 bases from V and 6 bases from J, the junction contained 15 bases not matched to a gene. CDR3 residues: CASGLVGTSPTDTQYF. In nucleotides, the CDR3 is TGTGCCAGCGGACTGGTCGGGACTAGCCCTACCGATACGCAGTATTTT.

This clonotype showed up just a few times. The chain links TRBV6-2 or TRBV6-3 to TRBJ2-5; D uncertain. The DNA end is a closer match to TRBJ2-4, so the J assignment may be wrong. This CDR3 has 11 residues. Looked up from germline, CDR1 is MNHEY and CDR2 is SVGEGT. The CDR3: CASSYTNIQYF. The CDR3 DNA reads TGTGCCAGCAGTTACACTAACATTCAGTACTTC.

This clonotype occurred a few times. The chain couples TRBV10-3 to TRBJ2-3; 7 bases align to TRBD1. This CDR3 comprises 14 residues. In germline, CDR1 is ENHRY, CDR2 SYGVKD. The V segment lost 3 bases and the J segment 4 bases; nucleotides outside the gene matches: 4. CDR3 region: CAISDDRAPDTQYF. As DNA, the CDR3 is TGTGCCATCAGTGACGACAGGGCCCCAGATACGCAGTATTTT.

The J gene is TRBJ2-1, the V gene TRBV27, with D possibly being TRBD1 (6 bases). The CDR3 has 13 amino acids. CDR1 and CDR2 from the germline V gene are MNHEY and SMNVEV (reference sequence). Deletions cut 5 bases from V and 6 bases from J, with 11 bases between. The CDR3, as DNA: TGTGCCAGCAGTGTCAGGGGATTCAATGAGCAGTTCTTC. It specifies CASSVRGFNEQFF.

There are a few counts of this clonotype. The chain carries TRBV6-1 and TRBJ1-2, with a tentative D call TRBD1 (5 bases). Trimming removed 4 bases from V and 5 bases from J, with 17 bases in between. CDR1 and CDR2 from the germline V gene are MNHNS and SASEGT. CDR3 length: 15 amino acids. This CDR3 is CASSGIVRGGYGYTF. Here the CDR3 DNA reads TGTGCCAGCAGTGGTATTGTGAGGGGCGGATATGGCTACACCTTC.

This clonotype was picked up a small number of times. This chain uses TRBV12-3 or TRBV12-4 with TRBJ2-5; 7 bases align to TRBD2. V lost 3 bases and J lost 0; bases outside the gene matches: 1. The CDR3 length is 14 residues. In nucleotides, the CDR3 is TGTGCCAGCAGTTTCGGACTAGACCAAGAGACCCAGTACTTC. Protein: CASSFGLDQETQYF.

In DNA, the CDR3 is TGCAGTGCCGAGAAATGGGACAGGGAGGGAGCTAACTATGGCTACACCTTC. It specifies CSAEKWDREGANYGYTF. The chain couples TRBV20-1 to TRBJ1-2; 9 bases line up with TRBD1. Germline lookup yields CDR1 DFQATT and CDR2 SNEGSKA (reference sequence). The CDR3 runs 17 residues. Losses at the gene ends were 6 bases for V and 0 bases for J; bases not matched to a gene: 14.

In this sample, this clonotype turned up a few times. V and J are TRBV4-3 and TRBJ2-7, with 13 nucleotides matching TRBD2. The ends lost 1 base at V and 0 bases at J; junction bases unmatched: 6. CDR1 and CDR2 from the germline V gene are LGHNA and YSLEER. The CDR3 has 18 residues. The CDR3 DNA follows: TGCGCCAGCAGCCAAGGGACTAGCGGGGGTTCGAGCTCCTACGAGCAGTACTTC. Its translation: CASSQGTSGGSSSYEQYF.

This clonotype occurred a few times. The CDR3 DNA reads TGCGCCAGCAGCCCGAGACTAGCGGGGGGGCAACGCACAGATACGCAGTATTTT. It yields the protein CASSPRLAGGQRTDTQYF. This chain connects TRBV5-1 to TRBJ2-3; 14 bases are shared with TRBD2. From germline, CDR1 is SGHRS and CDR2 YFSETQ. The CDR3 covers 18 residues. With V trimmed by 4 bases and J by 1 base, 8 bases remained unmatched.

In this sample, this clonotype turned up a few times. Germline and junction disagree at one end, which may indicate a read error. The chain combines TRBV30 with TRBJ2-1, with a weak D call TRBD2 (5 bases). The germline gives CDR1 GTSNPN, CDR2 SVGIG (reference sequence). The CDR3 is made up of 11 amino acids. CDR3 residues: CAGSHIHEQFF. The CDR3 DNA reads TGTGCCGGGAGTCATATCCATGAGCAGTTCTTC.

This clonotype was observed once. This chain joins TRBV9 and TRBJ2-3; D is perhaps TRBD2 (5 bases). CDR3 length: 14 residues. Germline CDR1 and CDR2: SGDLS and YYNGEE. Trimming left V 0 bases short and J 5 bases short, with 10 bases between. This CDR3 is CASSVESAGDTQYF. The CDR3 nucleotides are TGTGCCAGCAGCGTAGAGAGTGCGGGAGATACGCAGTATTTT.